What follows is one T cell receptor (beta chain) and its context. The antigen is not known. V lost 10 bases, J lost 9 bases, and 10 bases lay in between. CDR3 length: 10 residues. Germline CDR1 SEHNR, CDR2 FQNEAQ (reference sequence). The sample is drawn from a study of CD8 T cells in ankylosing spondylitis. TCRdb redid the calling of the 5' RACE reads with MiXCR, one entry per CDR3 protein. The sample gives 160,000 or so distinct CDR3 sequences, around 9.6% of which show up once; roughly 15% is in the top ten. Study conclusions and caveats: There was reportedly significant enrichment of clones that were disease-linked in matched ankylosing spondylitis synovial fluid. Ankylosing spondylitis blood appeared to be characterized by a TCR beta motif of eight highly homologous variants. Earlier authors reported some of these motif variants in reactive arthritis synovial fluid and blood. Disease-linked clones bore a CD8+ phenotype, appearing relatively rarely in peripheral blood.

The receptor was isolated from a female donor with ankylosing spondylitis or in good health (not recorded which). Sequences were obtained from blood, either unsorted or a sorted T cell fraction (not recorded which). The V and J genes are TRBV7-9 and TRBJ2-1, with D unclear. The CDR3 here is CANKGSEQFF. CDR3 in DNA: TGTGCCAACAAGGGTAGTGAGCAGTTCTTC.